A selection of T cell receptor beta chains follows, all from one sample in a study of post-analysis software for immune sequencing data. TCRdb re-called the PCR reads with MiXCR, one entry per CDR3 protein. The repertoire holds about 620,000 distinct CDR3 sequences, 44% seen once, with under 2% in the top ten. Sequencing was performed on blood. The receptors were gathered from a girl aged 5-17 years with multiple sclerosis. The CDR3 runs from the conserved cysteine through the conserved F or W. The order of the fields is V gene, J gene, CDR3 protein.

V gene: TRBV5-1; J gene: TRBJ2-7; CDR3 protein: CASSSGTSGRAVYEQYF
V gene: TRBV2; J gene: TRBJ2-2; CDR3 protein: CASADGGGELFF
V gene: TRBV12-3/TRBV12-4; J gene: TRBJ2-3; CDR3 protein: CASSPFLDSSSTDTQYF
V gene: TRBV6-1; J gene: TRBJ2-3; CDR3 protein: CASREGNGRTQYF
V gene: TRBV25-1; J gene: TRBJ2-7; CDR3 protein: CASSRHAYEQYF
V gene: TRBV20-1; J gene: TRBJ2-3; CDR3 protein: CSASGLAGVTDTQYF
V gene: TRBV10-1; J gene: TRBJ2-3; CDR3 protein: CASRDGGGDTQYF
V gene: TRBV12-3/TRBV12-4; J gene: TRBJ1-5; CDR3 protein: CASSFTGGLRQPQHF
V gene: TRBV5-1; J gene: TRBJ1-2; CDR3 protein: CASSWAGDYGYTF
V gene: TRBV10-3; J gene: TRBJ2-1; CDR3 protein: CAIRGLAGGNNEQFF
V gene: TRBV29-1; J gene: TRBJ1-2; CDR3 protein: CSVEEGGRDYGYTF
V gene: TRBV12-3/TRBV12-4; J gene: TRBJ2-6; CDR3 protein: CASSFRTRGPEANVLTF
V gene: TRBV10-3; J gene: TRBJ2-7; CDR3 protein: CAIRTGTSGSLEQYF
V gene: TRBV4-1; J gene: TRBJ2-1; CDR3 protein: CASSQVRLTRSYNEQFF
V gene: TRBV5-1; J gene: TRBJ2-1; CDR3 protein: CASSSRGGPLNEQFF
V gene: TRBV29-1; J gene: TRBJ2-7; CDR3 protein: CSVEGTQPYEQYF
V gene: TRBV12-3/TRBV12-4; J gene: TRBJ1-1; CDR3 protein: CASSLGTGNWNEAFF
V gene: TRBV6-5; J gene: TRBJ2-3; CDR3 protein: CACRGSSTDTQYF
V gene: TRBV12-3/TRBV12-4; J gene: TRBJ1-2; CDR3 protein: CASTPSRTGVGYGYTF
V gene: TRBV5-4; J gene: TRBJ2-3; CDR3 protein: CASSSGQPRGTDTQYF
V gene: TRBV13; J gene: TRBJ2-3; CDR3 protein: CASGDGLDTQYF
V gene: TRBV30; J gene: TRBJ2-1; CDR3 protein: CAWSARYNEQFF
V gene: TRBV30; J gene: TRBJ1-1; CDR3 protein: CAWGRVKQGGTEAFF
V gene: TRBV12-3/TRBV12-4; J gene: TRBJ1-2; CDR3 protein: CASSLAGHYGYTF
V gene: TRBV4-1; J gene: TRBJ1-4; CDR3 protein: CASSVTRTNEKLFF
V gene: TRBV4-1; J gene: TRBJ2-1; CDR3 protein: CASSQGSTSNNEQFF
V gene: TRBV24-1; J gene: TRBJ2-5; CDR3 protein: CATSEGQGARETQYF
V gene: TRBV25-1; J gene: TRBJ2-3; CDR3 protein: CASSETGRGTDTQYF
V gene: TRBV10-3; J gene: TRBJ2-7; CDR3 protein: CAISESEGAHYEQYF
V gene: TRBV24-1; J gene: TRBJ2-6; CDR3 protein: CATSDAPGTGANVLTF
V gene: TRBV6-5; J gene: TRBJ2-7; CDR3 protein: CASRPGQGASYEQYF
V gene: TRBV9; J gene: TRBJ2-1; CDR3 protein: CAGSPRDWGRYNEQFF
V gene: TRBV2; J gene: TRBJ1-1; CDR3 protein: CASSNGLVLNTEAFF
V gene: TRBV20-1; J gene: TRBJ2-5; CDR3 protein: CSARSAPQETQYF
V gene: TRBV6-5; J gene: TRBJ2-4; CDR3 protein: CASSYQNIQYF
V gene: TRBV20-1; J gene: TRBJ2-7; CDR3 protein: CSAWTGESYEQYF
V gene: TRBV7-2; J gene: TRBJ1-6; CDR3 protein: CASSPTLSPLHF
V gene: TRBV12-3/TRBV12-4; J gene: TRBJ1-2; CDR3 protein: CASSSSGEKGYTF
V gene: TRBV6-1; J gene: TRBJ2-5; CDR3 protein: CASSEQLGLANQETQYF
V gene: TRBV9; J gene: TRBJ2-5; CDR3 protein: CASSVYSINNEQYF
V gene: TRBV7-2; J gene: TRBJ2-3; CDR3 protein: CASSTRLAGGLTDTQYF
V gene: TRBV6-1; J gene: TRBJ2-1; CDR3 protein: CASSEDSYNEQFF
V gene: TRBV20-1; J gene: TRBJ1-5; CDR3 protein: CSASQGIQPQHF
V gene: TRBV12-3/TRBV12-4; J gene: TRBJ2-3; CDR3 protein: CASSLRVRSDTQYF
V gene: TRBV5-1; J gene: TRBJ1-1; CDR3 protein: CASSLRSGTNTEAFF
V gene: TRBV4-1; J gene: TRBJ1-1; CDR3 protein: CASSHAPGQGIEAFF
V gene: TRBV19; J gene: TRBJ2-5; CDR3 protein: CASSPRLAGGTGETQYF